This T cell receptor beta chain was profiled in a study of OX40 agonist ivuxolimab in advanced cancers. Sequencing was performed with immunoSEQ multiplex PCR; in TCRdb, only in-frame clones are kept and a portion is missing. The table has 65,000 to 90,000 clones, about 92% seen once; the top ten hold 10%. CDR3 length equals 15 residues. Trimming left V 6 bases short and J 2 bases short, with 17 bases between. Per the germline V gene, CDR1 is SEHNR and CDR2 is FQNEAQ (reference sequence). The origin of this receptor is an adult with an advanced solid tumor such as melanoma, head and neck, liver or kidney cancer. Sequenced material: CD4+ or CD8+ T cells sorted from blood, taken in a trial of the OX40 agonist ivuxolimab. This chain joins TRBV7-9 and TRBJ2-7; D perhaps matches TRBD2 (6 bases). The DNA of the CDR3 is TGTGCCAGCAGGGGGGGACCCCCTCTACCCTACGAGCAGTACTTC. This codes for CASRGGPPLPYEQYF.